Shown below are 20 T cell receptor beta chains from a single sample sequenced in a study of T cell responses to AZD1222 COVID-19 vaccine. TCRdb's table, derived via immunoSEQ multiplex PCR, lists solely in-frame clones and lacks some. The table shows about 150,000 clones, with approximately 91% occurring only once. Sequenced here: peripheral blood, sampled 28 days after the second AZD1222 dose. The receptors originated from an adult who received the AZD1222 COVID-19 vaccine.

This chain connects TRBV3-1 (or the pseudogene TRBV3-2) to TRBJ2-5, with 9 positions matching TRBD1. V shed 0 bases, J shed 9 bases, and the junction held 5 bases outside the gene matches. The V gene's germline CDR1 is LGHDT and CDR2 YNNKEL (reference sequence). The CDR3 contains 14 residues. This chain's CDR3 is CASSQESRQGAQYF. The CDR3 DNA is TGTGCCAGCAGCCAAGAATCGCGACAGGGGGCCCAGTACTTC.

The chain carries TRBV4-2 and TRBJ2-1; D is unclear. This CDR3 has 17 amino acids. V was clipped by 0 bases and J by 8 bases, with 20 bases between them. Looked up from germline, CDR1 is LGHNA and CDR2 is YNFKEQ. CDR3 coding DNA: TGTGCCAGCAGCCAAGATTCAACGGACCAGTCAAGGCATGAGCAGTTCTTC. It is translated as CASSQDSTDQSRHEQFF.

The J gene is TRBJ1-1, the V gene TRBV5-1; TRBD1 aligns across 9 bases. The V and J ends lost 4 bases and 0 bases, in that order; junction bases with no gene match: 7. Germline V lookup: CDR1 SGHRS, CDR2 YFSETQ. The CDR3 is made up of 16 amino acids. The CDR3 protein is CASSRDRVGLNTEAFF. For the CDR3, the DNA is TGCGCCAGCAGCCGGGACAGGGTAGGGTTGAACACTGAAGCTTTCTTT.

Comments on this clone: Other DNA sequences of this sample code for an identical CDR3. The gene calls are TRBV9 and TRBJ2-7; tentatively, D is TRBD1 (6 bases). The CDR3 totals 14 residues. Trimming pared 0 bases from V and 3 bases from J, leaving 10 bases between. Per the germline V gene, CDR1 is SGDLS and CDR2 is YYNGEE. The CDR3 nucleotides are TGTGCCAGCAGCGTAGGTTCAGGGGTCTACGAGCAGTACTTC. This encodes CASSVGSGVYEQYF.

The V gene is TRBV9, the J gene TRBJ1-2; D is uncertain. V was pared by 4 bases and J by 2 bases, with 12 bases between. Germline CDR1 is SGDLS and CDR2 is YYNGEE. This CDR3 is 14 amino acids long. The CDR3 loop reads CASSPRRKNYGYTF. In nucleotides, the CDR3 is TGTGCCAGCAGCCCCCGGCGGAAGAACTATGGCTACACCTTC.

CDR3 protein: CATSRASVLTDTQYF. CDR3 nucleotides: TGTGCCACCAGCAGAGCTTCTGTCCTGACAGATACGCAGTATTTT. V usage is TRBV15 and J usage is TRBJ2-3; D gene uncertain. The CDR3 has 15 residues. The V gene's germline CDR1 is LNHNV and CDR2 YYDKDF (reference sequence). The V end lost 1 base, the J end lost 3 bases, and 11 bases lay between the germline ends.

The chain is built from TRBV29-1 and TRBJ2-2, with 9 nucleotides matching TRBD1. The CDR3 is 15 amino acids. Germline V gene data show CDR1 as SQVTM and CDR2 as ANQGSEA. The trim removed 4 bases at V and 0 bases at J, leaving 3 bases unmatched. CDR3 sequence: CSVGDRATNTGELFF. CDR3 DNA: TGCAGCGTTGGGGACAGGGCTACGAACACCGGGGAGCTGTTTTTT.

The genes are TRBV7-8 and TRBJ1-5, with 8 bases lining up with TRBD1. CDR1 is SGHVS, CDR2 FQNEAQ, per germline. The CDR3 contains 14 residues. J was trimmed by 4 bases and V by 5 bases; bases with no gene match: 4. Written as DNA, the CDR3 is TGTGCCAGCAGCAAAGACAGGGGAAATCAGCCCCAGCATTTT. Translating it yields CASSKDRGNQPQHF.

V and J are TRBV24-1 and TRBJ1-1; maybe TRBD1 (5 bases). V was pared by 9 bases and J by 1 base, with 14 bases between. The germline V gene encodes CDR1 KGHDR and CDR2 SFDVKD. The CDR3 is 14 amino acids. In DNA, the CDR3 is TGTGCCACCGGGGGTTGGAGGTCGAACACTGAAGCTTTCTTT. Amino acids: CATGGWRSNTEAFF.

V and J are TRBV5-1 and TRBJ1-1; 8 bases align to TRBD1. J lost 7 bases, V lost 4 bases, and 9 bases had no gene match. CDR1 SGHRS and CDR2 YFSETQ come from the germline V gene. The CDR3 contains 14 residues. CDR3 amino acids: CASSLGQGRGEAFF. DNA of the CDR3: TGCGCCAGCAGCCTAGGACAGGGCCGGGGTGAAGCTTTCTTT.

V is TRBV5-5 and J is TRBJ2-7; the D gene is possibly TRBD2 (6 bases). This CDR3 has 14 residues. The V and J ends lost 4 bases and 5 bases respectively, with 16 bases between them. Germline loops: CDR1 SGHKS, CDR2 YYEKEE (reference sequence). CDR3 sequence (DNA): TGTGCCAGCAGCCGTTCGGAGGGCTTGGACGAGCAGTACTTC. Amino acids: CASSRSEGLDEQYF.

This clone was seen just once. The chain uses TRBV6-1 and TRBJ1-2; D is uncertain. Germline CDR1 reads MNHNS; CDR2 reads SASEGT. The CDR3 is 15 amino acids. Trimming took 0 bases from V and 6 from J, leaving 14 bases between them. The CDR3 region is CASSEAYKGSNGYTF. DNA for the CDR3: TGTGCCAGCAGTGAAGCTTATAAAGGGTCGAATGGCTACACCTTC.

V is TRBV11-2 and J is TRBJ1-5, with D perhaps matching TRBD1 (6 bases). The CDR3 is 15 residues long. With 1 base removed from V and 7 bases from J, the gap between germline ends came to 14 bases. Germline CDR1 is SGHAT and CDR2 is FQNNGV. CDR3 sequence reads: CASSLATGRGQPQHF. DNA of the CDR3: TGTGCCAGCAGCTTAGCCACAGGGAGGGGGCAGCCCCAGCATTTT.

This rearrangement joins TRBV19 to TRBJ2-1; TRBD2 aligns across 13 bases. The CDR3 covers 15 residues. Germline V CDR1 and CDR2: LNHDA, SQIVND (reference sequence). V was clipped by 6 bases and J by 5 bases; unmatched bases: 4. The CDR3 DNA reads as TGTGCCAGTAGCCGCGGACTAGCGGGAGACAATGAGCAGTTCTTC. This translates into CASSRGLAGDNEQFF.

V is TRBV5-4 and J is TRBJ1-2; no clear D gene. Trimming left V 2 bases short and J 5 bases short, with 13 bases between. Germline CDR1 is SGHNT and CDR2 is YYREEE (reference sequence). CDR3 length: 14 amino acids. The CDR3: CASSFRAGEYGYTF. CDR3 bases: TGTGCCAGCAGCTTCCGGGCAGGTGAATATGGCTACACCTTC.

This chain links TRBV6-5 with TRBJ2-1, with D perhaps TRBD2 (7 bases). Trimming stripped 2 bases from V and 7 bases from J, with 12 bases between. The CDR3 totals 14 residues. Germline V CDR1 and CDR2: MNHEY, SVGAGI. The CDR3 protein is CASSYGGGGNEQFF. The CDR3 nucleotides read TGTGCCAGCAGTTACGGGGGAGGGGGTAATGAGCAGTTCTTC.

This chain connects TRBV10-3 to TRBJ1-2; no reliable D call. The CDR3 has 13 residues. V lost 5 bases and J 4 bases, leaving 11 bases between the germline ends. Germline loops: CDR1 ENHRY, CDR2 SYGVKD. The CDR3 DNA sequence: TGTGCCATCAGTTCTGCGCCTGGCTATGGCTACACCTTC. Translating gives CAISSAPGYGYTF.

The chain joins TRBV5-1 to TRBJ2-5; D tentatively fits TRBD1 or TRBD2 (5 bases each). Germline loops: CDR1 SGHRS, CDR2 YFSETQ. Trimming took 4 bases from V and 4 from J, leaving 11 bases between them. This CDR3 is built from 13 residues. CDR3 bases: TGCGCCAGCAGCCCCCTGGGGACAGAGACCCAGTACTTC. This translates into CASSPLGTETQYF. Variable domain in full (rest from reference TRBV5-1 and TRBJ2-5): KAGVTQTPRYLIKTRGQQVTLSCSPISGHRSVSWYQQTPGQGLQFLFEYFSETQRNKGNFPGRFSGRQFSNSRSEMNVSTLELGDSALYLCASSPLGTETQYFGPGTRLLVL.

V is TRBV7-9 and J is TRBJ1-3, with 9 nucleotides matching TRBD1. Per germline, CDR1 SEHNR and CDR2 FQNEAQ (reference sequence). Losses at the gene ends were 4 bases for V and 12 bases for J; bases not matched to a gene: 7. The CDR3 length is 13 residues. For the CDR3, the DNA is TGTGCCAGCAGCTATGGACAGGGGCATATCATATATTTT. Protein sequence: CASSYGQGHIIYF. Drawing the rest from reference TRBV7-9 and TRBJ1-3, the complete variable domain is DTGVSQNPRHKITKRGQNVTFRCDPISEHNRLYWYRQTLGQGPEFLTYFQNEAQLEKSRLLSDRFSAERPKGSFSTLEIQRTEQGDSAMYLCASSYGQGHIIYFGEGSWLTVV.

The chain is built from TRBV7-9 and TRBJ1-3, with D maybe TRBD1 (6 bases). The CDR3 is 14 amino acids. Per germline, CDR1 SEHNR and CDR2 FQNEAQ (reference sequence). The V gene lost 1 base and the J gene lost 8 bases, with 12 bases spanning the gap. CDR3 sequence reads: CASSLGVSGDTIYF. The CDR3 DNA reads TGTGCCAGCAGCTTAGGAGTTTCAGGGGACACCATATATTTT.